One and the same sample provided the 28 T cell receptor beta chains below, sequenced in a study of Graves' ophthalmopathy and Graves' hyperthyroidism. Amplification targeted the TCR beta CDR3 regions, with RNA transcripts as the source material. RT-PCR was first run with HTBI primers, then multiplex PCR in a second round. TCRdb processed the multiplex PCR reads anew with MiXCR; each CDR3 protein has one entry. Of about 640,000 distinct CDR3 sequences listed, just over 40% are singletons. The sample comprised peripheral blood. The receptor set was obtained from an adult man with Graves' ophthalmopathy.

This chain joins TRBV5-1 and TRBJ2-7, with D hard to call. V was clipped by 5 bases and J by 6 bases, with 6 bases between them. Germline loops: CDR1 SGHRS, CDR2 YFSETQ. This CDR3 is 10 amino acids long. The CDR3, as DNA: TGCGCCAGCAGAATCGGCGAGCAGTACTTC. Its translation is CASRIGEQYF.

This chain joins TRBV9 and TRBJ2-7, with TRBD2 identical over 7 bases. The CDR3 runs to 19 residues. Losses at the gene ends were 0 bases for V and 3 bases for J; bases not matched to a gene: 18. Germline V gene lookup returns CDR1 SGDLS and CDR2 YYNGEE. The CDR3 sequence: CASSVGDSGAGFIFYEQYF. CDR3 bases: TGTGCCAGCAGCGTAGGAGATTCAGGAGCGGGGTTTATCTTCTACGAGCAGTACTTC. Full variable domain (outside the CDR3, taken from reference TRBV9 and TRBJ2-7): DSGVTQTPKHLITATGQRVTLRCSPRSGDLSVYWYQQSLDQGLQFLIQYYNGEERAKGNILERFSAQQFPDLHSELNLSSLELGDSALYFCASSVGDSGAGFIFYEQYFGPGTRLTVT.

This clonotype occurred a few times. The chain uses TRBV6-5 and TRBJ2-7; 8 bases align to TRBD2. Germline CDR1 is MNHEY and CDR2 is SVGAGI. The trim removed 10 bases at V and 6 bases at J, leaving 5 bases unmatched. CDR3 length: 11 residues. The CDR3 sequence: CATGGAREQYF. CDR3 DNA sequence: TGTGCCACGGGAGGGGCACGCGAGCAGTACTTC.

The chain joins TRBV2 to TRBJ2-7; the D is unclear. Trimming cost V 8 bases and J 7 bases, with 18 bases left between them. Germline CDR1 is SNHLY and CDR2 is FYNNEI. The CDR3 is 13 residues long. The CDR3 is CASGRSSLDEQYF. The DNA of the CDR3 is TGTGCCAGCGGGCGGTCCTCGCTTGATGAGCAGTACTTC.

This clonotype was seen ten or more times. This chain uses TRBV5-1 with TRBJ1-1; D gene unclear. The CDR3 runs to 15 residues. Germline-derived CDR1 and CDR2 are SGHRS and YFSETQ. V lost 2 bases, J lost 3 bases, and 14 bases lay in between. CDR3 nucleotides: TGCGCCAGCAGCTTAAGCCCGAGGGAGGACACTGAAGCTTTCTTT. Translated: CASSLSPREDTEAFF.

The V and J genes are TRBV5-1 and TRBJ2-2; 7 positions match TRBD1. The CDR3 loop spans 18 amino acids. CDR1 is SGHRS and CDR2 is YFSETQ in the germline V gene. The junction had 18 bases not matched to a gene; V was cut back by 4 bases and J by 6 bases. The CDR3 DNA is TGCGCCAGCAGCCCTCGTTCACCCGACAGGGTTTGGGCCGGGGAGCTGTTTTTT. It encodes CASSPRSPDRVWAGELFF.

This clonotype was seen a single time. This chain uses TRBV19 with TRBJ2-7; 7 bases map to TRBD1. V lost 9 bases, J lost 6 bases, and 17 bases stayed unmatched. The CDR3 consists of 15 residues. The germline gives CDR1 LNHDA, CDR2 SQIVND (reference sequence). The CDR3 bases are TGTGCCAGCAGCTTAGACAGGGATTTACCGTCCGAGCAGTACTTC. Encoded protein: CASSLDRDLPSEQYF.

This clonotype showed up many times. The gene calls are TRBV29-1 and TRBJ1-1; 7 bases are a match to TRBD1. The CDR3 covers 14 residues. From germline, CDR1 is SQVTM and CDR2 ANQGSEA. V was clipped by 3 bases and J by 0 bases; unmatched bases: 4. DNA for the CDR3: TGCAGCGTTGATTCCGGGACAGTGAACACTGAAGCTTTCTTT. It yields the protein CSVDSGTVNTEAFF.

Note on this clonotype: One end of the junction varies from germline; a read error may be responsible. This rearrangement joins TRBV29-1 to TRBJ1-5; D unresolved. The CDR3 covers 8 residues. The germline V gene encodes CDR1 SQVTM and CDR2 ANQGSEA. CDR3 nucleotides: TGCAGCGATCAGCCCCGGCATTTT. Encoded protein: CSDQPRHF.

This clonotype was detected a few times. CDR3 nucleotide sequence: TGTGCCATCAGTGAGTCGTTAGTTGGGAATGAGCAGTTCTTC. Amino acid sequence: CAISESLVGNEQFF. The V gene is TRBV10-3, the J gene TRBJ2-1, with no clear D. V gave up 0 bases and J gave up 7 bases, with 10 bases separating them. The CDR3 has 14 residues. Germline CDR1 reads ENHRY; CDR2 reads SYGVKD.

This clonotype was counted many times. The rearrangement joins TRBV19 to TRBJ1-1; 8 bases map to TRBD1. This CDR3 has 16 residues. V trimming: 8 bases; J trimming: 1 base; junction bases outside the gene matches: 12. Germline V lookup: CDR1 LNHDA, CDR2 SQIVND (reference sequence). CDR3 bases: TGTGCCAGTCTCAAGGGCACCAGGGGGCAGAACACTGAAGCTTTCTTT. This sequence encodes CASLKGTRGQNTEAFF.

The chain employs TRBV24-1 and TRBJ1-5, with D tentatively TRBD1 (5 bases). Germline V gives CDR1 KGHDR, CDR2 SFDVKD. The CDR3 extends over 13 amino acids. Trimming took off 3 bases at V and 11 bases at J, with 13 bases between the two ends. CDR3 protein: CATSDGPGGTQHF. CDR3 DNA sequence: TGTGCCACCAGTGATGGACCCGGGGGGACCCAGCATTTT.

This clonotype has a count of ten or more. V gene TRBV10-3 combines with J gene TRBJ2-5; tentative D call: TRBD2 (6 bases). Trimming cost V 3 bases and J 2 bases, with 13 bases left between them. The CDR3 has 15 amino acids. Germline V gene lookup returns CDR1 ENHRY and CDR2 SYGVKD. The DNA for the CDR3 is TGTGCCATCAGTGATACGGGACTTGGACAAGAGACCCAGTACTTC. As protein: CAISDTGLGQETQYF.

In this sample, this clonotype turned up once. The chain has TRBV7-9 and TRBJ1-4, with TRBD1 identical over 7 bases. From germline, CDR1 is SEHNR and CDR2 FQNEAQ (reference sequence). This CDR3 has 14 amino acids. The ends lost 5 bases at V and 5 bases at J; junction bases unmatched: 5. Written as DNA, the CDR3 is TGTGCCAGCAGCCAGGGGGAGGAGAATGAAAAACTGTTTTTT. Protein product: CASSQGEENEKLFF. Looking up the rest from reference TRBV7-9 and TRBJ1-4 gives the full variable domain: DTGVSQNPRHKITKRGQNVTFRCDPISEHNRLYWYRQTLGQGPEFLTYFQNEAQLEKSRLLSDRFSAERPKGSFSTLEIQRTEQGDSAMYLCASSQGEENEKLFFGSGTQLSVL.

This clonotype has a count of ten or more. In DNA, the CDR3 is TGTGCCAGCAGCGATACGGACTCTAGAGTTAGCTACACCTTC. Residues: CASSDTDSRVSYTF. The chain couples TRBV25-1 to TRBJ1-2, with no clear D. The germline V gene has CDR1 MGHDK and CDR2 SYGVNS. V gave up 6 bases and J gave up 9 bases, with 20 bases separating them. The CDR3 is 14 amino acids.

The CDR3 region is CASSQGDTMNTEAFF. The DNA for the CDR3 is TGCGCCAGCAGCCAAGGGGACACTATGAACACTGAAGCTTTCTTT. The J gene is TRBJ1-1, the V gene TRBV4-3, with a tentative D call TRBD1 (6 bases). V lost 1 base to trimming and J lost 0 bases, with 9 bases between them. There are 15 residues in the CDR3. Germline CDR1 LGHNA, CDR2 YSLEER.

At least ten counts were recorded for this clonotype. The J gene is TRBJ2-7, the V gene TRBV7-9, with a tentative D call TRBD2 (5 bases). In germline, CDR1 is SEHNR, CDR2 FQNEAQ (reference sequence). V was trimmed by 1 base and J by 1 base, leaving 8 bases between them. The CDR3 consists of 14 residues. The CDR3 bases are TGTGCCAGCAGCTTAGTCCCGGGGTCCTACGAGCAGTACTTC. It encodes CASSLVPGSYEQYF.

The V call is TRBV25-1, the J call TRBJ1-6, with TRBD1 matching over 11 bases. Germline-derived CDR1 and CDR2 are MGHDK and SYGVNS. This CDR3 comprises 15 residues. The junction had 8 bases not matched to a gene; V was cut back by 9 bases and J by 7 bases. For the CDR3, the DNA is TGTGCCAGGGGGGACAGGGGGACGGGGAATTCACCCCTCCACTTT. Its translation is CARGDRGTGNSPLHF.

This clonotype was recorded at least ten times. The chain recombines TRBV24-1 with TRBJ2-7, with 8 nucleotides matching TRBD1. CDR3 length: 14 amino acids. Germline-derived CDR1 and CDR2 are KGHDR and SFDVKD. J gave up 6 bases and V 7 bases, and 10 bases lay outside the gene matches. The CDR3 coding sequence is TGTGCCACCAGCGACTTCGATACAGGGGGCGAGCAGTACTTC. It yields the protein CATSDFDTGGEQYF.

In this sample, this clonotype turned up many times. The chain combines TRBV7-9 with TRBJ1-2, with no clear D. The CDR3 runs 13 residues. Germline values: CDR1 SEHNR, CDR2 FQNEAQ (reference sequence). Trimming removed 1 base at V and 6 bases at J, with 9 bases between. CDR3: CASSLGTLDGYTF. Written as DNA, the CDR3 is TGTGCCAGCAGCTTAGGAACTCTGGATGGCTACACCTTC.

This clonotype was counted ten times or more. J is TRBJ1-1 and V is TRBV7-8; maybe TRBD1 (6 bases). The CDR3 has 18 residues. Germline V gene data show CDR1 as SGHVS and CDR2 as FQNEAQ. V shed 0 bases and J shed 4 bases, with 21 bases lying between them. This CDR3 is CASSLARGVRAPGTEAFF. The CDR3 coding sequence is TGTGCCAGCAGCTTAGCGAGGGGGGTAAGGGCCCCGGGCACTGAAGCTTTCTTT.

Many counts were recorded for this clonotype. The chain recombines TRBV6-6 with TRBJ1-1; D unclear. In germline, CDR1 is MNHNY, CDR2 SVGAGI (reference sequence). The CDR3 is 13 amino acids. V gave up 2 bases and J gave up 1 base, with 5 bases separating them. The DNA of the CDR3 is TGTGCCAGCAGTTACGGACCGAACACTGAAGCTTTCTTT. Protein sequence: CASSYGPNTEAFF.

Remarks on this clonotype: Because the CDR3 is missing its conserved closing phenylalanine or tryptophan, this is likely a read error. The V call is TRBV6-5, the J call TRBJ2-7, with TRBD2 matching 9 bases. Germline V gene data show CDR1 as MNHEY and CDR2 as SVGAGI. V lost 4 bases, J lost 4 bases, and 8 bases stayed unmatched. The CDR3 runs to 15 residues. The CDR3 DNA reads as TGTGCCAGCAGTTCTCCGGGCGGGGGGGCATACGAGCAGTACTGC. The encoded protein is CASSSPGGGAYEQYC.

This chain connects TRBV12-5 to TRBJ1-1; tentative D call: TRBD1 (6 bases). Germline-derived CDR1 and CDR2 are LGHNT and FRNRAP. Trimming took off 1 base at V and 2 bases at J, with 17 bases between the two ends. There are 17 residues in the CDR3. The CDR3, as DNA: TGTGCTAGTGGTTTGGCACTTGGACAGACATTCAACACTGAAGCTTTCTTT. This encodes CASGLALGQTFNTEAFF.

The chain is built from TRBV4-3 and TRBJ2-6; 10 bases agree with TRBD1. With 3 bases clipped from V and 0 bases from J, the junction kept 5 bases outside the gene matches. The germline V gene has CDR1 LGHNA and CDR2 YSLEER. This CDR3 spans 18 amino acids. The CDR3 region is CASSQQDRGTSGANVLTF. CDR3 DNA sequence: TGCGCCAGCAGCCAGCAGGACAGGGGGACCTCTGGGGCCAACGTCCTGACTTTC.

This clonotype was seen repeatedly, ten times or more. This sequence joins TRBV7-3 and TRBJ1-2; 7 bases match TRBD1. The germline CDR1 and CDR2 sequences are SGHTA and FQGTGA. After removal of 5 bases from V and 1 base from J, the junction contained 7 bases not matched to a gene. This CDR3 is 15 amino acids long. The CDR3 loop reads CASSDHRGVNYGYTF. The CDR3 DNA follows: TGTGCCAGCAGCGACCACAGGGGAGTTAACTATGGCTACACCTTC.

As for this clonotype: In this CDR3 the conserved last residue, phenylalanine or tryptophan, is missing, so a read error is likely. The limits of the CDR3 on the DNA are not certain, so only TCRdb's listed CDR3 is given. The chain has TRBV2 and TRBJ2-2; the D segment call TRBD2 is taken from the table without a DNA check. Both ends counted, the CDR3 spans 9 residues. CDR1 is SNHLY, CDR2 FYNNEI, per germline. This CDR3 is CASSEGVLA.

This clonotype was observed at least ten times. V usage is TRBV2 and J usage is TRBJ1-6; TRBD1 is a possible D gene (6 bases). Germline CDR1 and CDR2: SNHLY and FYNNEI. With 6 bases removed from V and 1 base from J, the gap between germline ends came to 10 bases. The CDR3 runs to 15 residues. CDR3 in amino acids: CASSPQGSYNSPLHF. The CDR3 coding sequence is TGTGCCAGCAGCCCACAGGGATCCTATAATTCACCCCTCCACTTT.